This record looks at one TCR beta chain sequence and its context. The CDR3 consists of 13 residues. The germline CDR1 and CDR2 sequences are KGHSH and LQKENI. Trimming shortened V by 4 bases and J by 5 bases, and 11 bases separated the two germline ends. Primers: 60 Vbeta forward and 13 Jbeta reverse. Repertoires were generated with immunoSEQ multiplex PCR, while TCRdb's copy carries only in-frame clones and drops some. Here the sample spans 100,000 or so clones, around 75% being singletons. This specimen belongs to a study of cytomegalovirus exposure and HLA in healthy donors. Healthy donors of bone marrow made up the group.

This clonotype originated in a male donor in good health and CMV-seropositive. The sequenced sample consisted of PBMCs. The rearrangement links TRBV18 to TRBJ2-5; tentative D call: TRBD2 (6 bases). The CDR3 loop is CASSRPSEETQYF. CDR3 sequence (DNA): TGTGCCAGCTCACGGCCTAGCGAGGAGACCCAGTACTTC.